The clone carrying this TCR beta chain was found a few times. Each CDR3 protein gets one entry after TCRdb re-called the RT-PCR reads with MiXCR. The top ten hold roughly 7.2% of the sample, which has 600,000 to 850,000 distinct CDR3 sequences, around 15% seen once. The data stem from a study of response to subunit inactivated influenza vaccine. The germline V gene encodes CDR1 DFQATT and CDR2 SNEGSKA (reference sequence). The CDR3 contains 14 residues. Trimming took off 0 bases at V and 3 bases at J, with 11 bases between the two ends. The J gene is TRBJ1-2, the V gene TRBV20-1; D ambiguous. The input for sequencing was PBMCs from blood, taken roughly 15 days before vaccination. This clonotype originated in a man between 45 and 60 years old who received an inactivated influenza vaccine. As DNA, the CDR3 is TGCAGTGCTAGAGATTCTGGGGTGGACTATGGCTACACCTTC. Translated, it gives CSARDSGVDYGYTF.